What follows are 7 T cell receptor beta chains derived from one specimen sequenced in a study of blood T cell repertoires in COVID-19. The method was immunoSEQ multiplex PCR; TCRdb's version includes in-frame clones alone and lacks a portion of them. The table has 60,000 to 75,000 clones, around four fifths seen once. Sequenced: peripheral blood. The receptors originated from a woman between 50 and 59 years old with acute or convalescent COVID-19.

CDR3 nucleotide sequence: TGTGCCACCAGCATTGCGGGCTCCTACGAGCAGTACTTC. It is translated as CATSIAGSYEQYF. The chain links TRBV15 to TRBJ2-7, with D tentatively TRBD2 (5 bases). Germline assignment: CDR1 LNHNV and CDR2 YYDKDF (reference sequence). This CDR3 comprises 13 residues. V lost 4 bases and J lost 0, with 7 bases in between. Based on the CDR3 plus reference TRBV15 and TRBJ2-7, the full variable domain is DAMVIQNPRYQVTQFGKPVTLSCSQTLNHNVMYWYQQKSSQAPKLLFHYYDKDFNNEADTPDNFQSRRPNTSFCFLDIRSPGLGDTAMYLCATSIAGSYEQYFGPGTRLTVT.

The chain is built from TRBV5-4 and TRBJ1-2; D unclear. The CDR3 spans 13 residues. V lost 1 base and J 1 base, leaving 5 bases between the germline ends. Germline CDR1 reads SGHNT; CDR2 reads YYREEE (reference sequence). CDR3 in DNA: TGTGCCAGCAGCTTGCCGAGTAACTATGGCTACACCTTC. As protein: CASSLPSNYGYTF.

CDR3 sequence reads: CASTTGESYEQYF. In DNA, the CDR3 is TGTGCCAGCACAACAGGGGAGTCCTACGAGCAGTACTTC. The chain combines TRBV2 with TRBJ2-7; TRBD1 aligns across 7 bases. V lost 7 bases, J lost 1 base, and 4 bases stayed unmatched. CDR1 is SNHLY and CDR2 is FYNNEI in the germline V gene. The CDR3 sequence is 13 residues long.

The chain is built from TRBV10-3 and TRBJ2-1, with 7 bases lining up with TRBD2. Germline values: CDR1 ENHRY, CDR2 SYGVKD. The CDR3 covers 12 residues. Germline trimming cut 10 bases from V and 8 bases from J; bases unmatched to any gene: 8. The CDR3 DNA follows: TGTGCCACTAGCCTGGGAGGGGATGAGCAGTTCTTC. Protein sequence: CATSLGGDEQFF.

The chain couples TRBV28 to TRBJ2-1; 10 positions agree with TRBD2. V trimming: 6 bases; J trimming: 9 bases; junction bases outside the gene matches: 11. CDR1 is MDHEN and CDR2 is SYDVKM in the germline V gene. This CDR3 comprises 15 residues. The CDR3 DNA sequence: TGTGCCAGCAGGGGGGCTAGCGGGAGTTTTGGTGAGCAGTTCTTC. This gives the protein CASRGASGSFGEQFF.

The chain employs TRBV7-9 and TRBJ1-1, with D possibly matching TRBD1 (5 bases). This CDR3 spans 15 amino acids. V gave up 2 bases and J gave up 4 bases, with 14 bases separating them. Germline CDR1 SEHNR, CDR2 FQNEAQ (reference sequence). CDR3 sequence reads: CASSLLSGVGTEAFF. For the CDR3, the DNA is TGTGCCAGCAGCTTATTATCGGGGGTAGGCACTGAAGCTTTCTTT.

This clone was observed a handful of times. CDR3 amino acids: CASSLARDEQYF. In DNA, the CDR3 is TGCGCCAGCAGCTTGGCCAGGGACGAGCAGTACTTC. The chain is built from TRBV5-1 and TRBJ2-7, with D perhaps TRBD1 (5 bases). V shed 0 bases and J shed 5 bases, with 6 bases lying between them. Germline CDR1 is SGHRS and CDR2 is YFSETQ. The CDR3 is 12 amino acids.